This T cell receptor beta chain was recorded in a study of CD8 T cells in ankylosing spondylitis. Per germline, CDR1 MNHEY and CDR2 SVGEGT. Germline trimming cut 6 bases from V and 3 bases from J; bases unmatched to any gene: 5. CDR3 length: 15 residues. Ten or more counts support this clonotype. The antigen remains undetermined. Whole-study findings and limits: Disease-linked clones had a CD8+ phenotype and relatively low frequency in peripheral blood.

TCRdb analysed the 5' RACE reads with MiXCR anew, one entry per CDR3 protein. This sample has around 150,000 distinct CDR3 sequences, with around 45% found just once. The sequence was collected from a male donor with ankylosing spondylitis. Sequences were obtained from synovial fluid, either unsorted or a sorted T cell fraction (not recorded which). V and J are TRBV6-2 or TRBV6-3 and TRBJ2-3; 11 bases align to TRBD1. CDR3: CASRPGQGATDTQYF. As DNA, the CDR3 is TGTGCCAGCAGGCCCGGACAGGGGGCAACAGATACGCAGTATTTT.